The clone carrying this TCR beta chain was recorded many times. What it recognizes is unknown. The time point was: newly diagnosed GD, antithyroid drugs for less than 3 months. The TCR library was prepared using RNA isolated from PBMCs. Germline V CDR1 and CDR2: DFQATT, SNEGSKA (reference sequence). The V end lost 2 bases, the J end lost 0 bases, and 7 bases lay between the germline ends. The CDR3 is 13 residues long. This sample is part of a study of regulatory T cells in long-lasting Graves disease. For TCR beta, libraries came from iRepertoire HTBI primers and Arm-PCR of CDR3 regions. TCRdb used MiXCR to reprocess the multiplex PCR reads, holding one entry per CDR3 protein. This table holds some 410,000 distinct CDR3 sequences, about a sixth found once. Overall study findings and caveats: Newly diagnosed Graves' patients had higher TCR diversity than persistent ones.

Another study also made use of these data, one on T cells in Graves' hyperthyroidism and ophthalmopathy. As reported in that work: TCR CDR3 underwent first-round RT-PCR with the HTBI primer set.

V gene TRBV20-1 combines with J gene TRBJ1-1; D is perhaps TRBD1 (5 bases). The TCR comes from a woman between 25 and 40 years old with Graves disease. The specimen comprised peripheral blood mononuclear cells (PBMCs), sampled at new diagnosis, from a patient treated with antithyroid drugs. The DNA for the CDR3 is TGCAGTGCTAGACTACAGGTGAACACTGAAGCTTTCTTT. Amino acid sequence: CSARLQVNTEAFF.